This is a list of T cell receptor beta chains from one sample in a study of PD-1 blockade in mismatch repair-deficient tumors. Assay: immunoSEQ multiplex PCR; the TCRdb copy retains only in-frame clones and omits some. The sample shows more than 30,000 clones, around 84% of them seen only once. Here the sequenced sample was peripheral blood, taken about 76 weeks after starting pembrolizumab. These receptor sequences come from an adult with mismatch repair-deficient cancer. The CDR3 runs from the conserved cysteine through the conserved F or W. A D gene is named only where the DNA matches it firmly. Rows may omit the clone size; those that give it use once, few, many or a size class.

CDR3nt	CDR3aa	v_gene	j_gene	abundance	d_gene
TGTGCCAGCAGCGACGGACAGGGCGTGGGGTACGAGCAGTACTTC	CASSDGQGVGYEQYF	TRBV9	TRBJ2-7	.	TRBD1
TGCGCCAGCAGCTTGGTGGAGCAGGACGGCTACACCTTC	CASSLVEQDGYTF	TRBV5-1	TRBJ1-2	once	.
TGTGCCAGCAGCTCTGCGCTAAGCAATCAGCCCCAGCATTTT	CASSSALSNQPQHF	TRBV9	TRBJ1-5	.	.
TGTGCCAGCAGTTACTCCCACACAGGGGGAGGCACTGAAGCTTTCTTT	CASSYSHTGGGTEAFF	TRBV6-5	TRBJ1-1	.	TRBD1
TGTGCCAGTAGTCCTTTGGGAGGACAGGGAAACCGGCCCCAGCATTTT	CASSPLGGQGNRPQHF	TRBV19	TRBJ1-5	.	TRBD1
TGTGCCAGCAGTTCCAGGGGGGACAAACGCTATGGCTACACCTTC	CASSSRGDKRYGYTF	TRBV2	TRBJ1-2	.	TRBD1
TGCGCCAGCAGCTCCCCCTCCGGGACAGGGGCGTTTAACACTGAAGCTTTCTTT	CASSSPSGTGAFNTEAFF	TRBV4-1	TRBJ1-1	.	TRBD1
TGTGCCAGCAGTTTGTCGGTAGTTAATCAGCCCCAGCATTTT	CASSLSVVNQPQHF	TRBV28	TRBJ1-5	.	.
TGTGCCAGCAGCCCCCCAAGCGCGTTTCAGTACTTC	CASSPPSAFQYF	TRBV9	TRBJ2-5	.	.
TGTGCCAGCAGTTATGAACGGAACACTGAAGCTTTCTTT	CASSYERNTEAFF	TRBV6-5	TRBJ1-1	.	.
TGTGCCAGCAGCTTAGGGTCGGCGGGAGGAGAGACCCAGTACTTC	CASSLGSAGGETQYF	TRBV7-3	TRBJ2-5	.	TRBD2
TGCGCCAGCAGCCAAGTCCCGGGGAGGTTCAATCAGCCCCAGCATTTT	CASSQVPGRFNQPQHF	TRBV4-1	TRBJ1-5	.	.
TGTGCCAGTACCACAACCGGGAGGGGTAGCGGGAGCTCGGGCACCGGGGAGCTGTTTTTT	CASTTTGRGSGSSGTGELFF	TRBV19	TRBJ2-2	once	TRBD2
TGCGCCAGCAGCTTGGGAATGAAGGGGAATGAGCAGTTCTTC	CASSLGMKGNEQFF	TRBV5-1	TRBJ2-1	.	.
TGTGCCTGGAGGGCAATCGGGACTAGCGGCACCTACGAGCAGTACTTC	CAWRAIGTSGTYEQYF	TRBV30	TRBJ2-7	.	TRBD2
TGTGCCATCAAGAGGGACTATAATCAGCCCCAGCATTTT	CAIKRDYNQPQHF	TRBV7-2	TRBJ1-5	.	.
TGCGCCAGCAGCTTGGATCCTAGCGGGAGCACAGATACGCAGTATTTT	CASSLDPSGSTDTQYF	TRBV5-1	TRBJ2-3	few	TRBD2
TGTGCCAGCAGCCCAGGACTAGCGGGAGGAGGGGTCTCCAATGAGCAGTTCTTC	CASSPGLAGGGVSNEQFF	TRBV5-4	TRBJ2-1	.	TRBD2
TGTGCCTGGACCAGGGGACTAGCGGTCCAAGAGACCCAGTACTTC	CAWTRGLAVQETQYF	TRBV30	TRBJ2-5	.	TRBD2
TGTGCCAGCAGCTTACGAGTAGCCACTGAAGCTTTCTTT	CASSLRVATEAFF	TRBV7-2	TRBJ1-1	.	.
TGTGCCAGCAGTTTAGGGACAGGGCGTGGCTACACCTTC	CASSLGTGRGYTF	TRBV27	TRBJ1-2	.	TRBD1
TGTGCCAGCAGCTTAAACGGGGCTAGCACAGATACGCAGTATTTT	CASSLNGASTDTQYF	TRBV7-3	TRBJ2-3	.	.
TGTGCCAGCAGCCAAGATAGTGGGTTCTCTGGGGCCAACGTCCTGACTTTC	CASSQDSGFSGANVLTF	TRBV4-2	TRBJ2-6	.	.
TGCGCCAGCAGCCAAGGGTTGGGCCACGGAAACACCATATATTTT	CASSQGLGHGNTIYF	TRBV4-1	TRBJ1-3	.	.
TGTGCCAGCAGTCCGGACGGGACAAAGAACATTCAGTACTTC	CASSPDGTKNIQYF	TRBV6-6	TRBJ2-4	.	.
TGCGCCAGCAGCTTGGACCGGGCTAACACTGAAGCTTTCTTT	CASSLDRANTEAFF	TRBV5-1	TRBJ1-1	.	.
TGTGCCAGCAGTTACTCGCGGTACACTGAAGCTTTCTTT	CASSYSRYTEAFF	TRBV6-6	TRBJ1-1	.	.
TGTGCCAGCAGGACAGCCACGCGGCAGGGAGAGGCAGCGACCCAGTACTTC	CASRTATRQGEAATQYF	TRBV5-6	TRBJ2-5	.	.
TGTGCCAGCAGCGTCGGGACTAGCGTCAGGCCAGAGACCCAGTACTTC	CASSVGTSVRPETQYF	TRBV9	TRBJ2-5	.	TRBD2
TGCGCCAGCAGTGATCCTGGACTAGCGGGAGGGTGGGAGACCCAGTACTTC	CASSDPGLAGGWETQYF	TRBV10-2	TRBJ2-5	.	TRBD2
TGCGCCAGCAGCTACTTGGTACTAGCGGGAGTCTACGAGCAGTACTTC	CASSYLVLAGVYEQYF	TRBV4-1	TRBJ2-7	.	TRBD2
TGTGCCAGCAGTCCACTCCACACTGAAGCTTTCTTT	CASSPLHTEAFF	TRBV7-6	TRBJ1-1	.	.
TGTGCCAGTAGTATTCGGATCGGGACAGGGGGAAGGCAGCCCCAGCATTTT	CASSIRIGTGGRQPQHF	TRBV19	TRBJ1-5	.	TRBD1
TGCGCCAGCACCCCTCCCGGCTCCAGGGATGAGCAGTTCTTC	CASTPPGSRDEQFF	TRBV5-1	TRBJ2-1	.	.
TGTGCCATCAGTGATGGGCAGGGGGTAGAGACCCAGTACTTC	CAISDGQGVETQYF	TRBV10-3	TRBJ2-5	.	TRBD1
TGTGCCAGCAGCAACGAGACTGGCTACGAGCAGTACTTC	CASSNETGYEQYF	TRBV21-1	TRBJ2-7	.	.
TGTGCCAGCAGCTTGGGGGGTCAGAATGAAAAACTGTTTTTT	CASSLGGQNEKLFF	TRBV11-3	TRBJ1-4	.	.
TGTGCCAGTAGTATGGGCGAGGAAATCCCTTACTACGAGCAGTACTTC	CASSMGEEIPYYEQYF	TRBV19	TRBJ2-7	.	.
TGTGCCAGTAGTATCAGAGCGGGAGGGGGGAGTAATGAGCAGTTCTTC	CASSIRAGGGSNEQFF	TRBV19	TRBJ2-1	.	TRBD2
TGTGCCAGCGGGGTACTCCCTGGAAACACCATATATTTT	CASGVLPGNTIYF	TRBV2	TRBJ1-3	.	.
TGTGCCAGCAGTTTGCTTACGGGGAACACTGAAGCTTTCTTT	CASSLLTGNTEAFF	TRBV28	TRBJ1-1	.	.
TGTGCCAGCAGTTTAGGGGGGATCCAAGAGACCCAGTACTTC	CASSLGGIQETQYF	TRBV27	TRBJ2-5	.	.
TGTGCCAGCAGCTTAAGGGTAGGGTTTGGTGAGCAGTTCTTC	CASSLRVGFGEQFF	TRBV7-2	TRBJ2-1	.	.